The rows below give T cell receptor beta chains drawn from one sample of a study of CD8 T cells in Susac syndrome. TCRdb reanalysed the immunoSEQ multiplex PCR reads using MiXCR and keeps one entry per CDR3 protein. In the table there are approximately 110,000 distinct CDR3 sequences, 90% to 95% of which are singletons. Sample: CD8+ T cells from PBMCs. These receptors all stem from a human donor with multiple sclerosis. Both conserved end residues are part of each CDR3. The order of the fields is clone size, J gene, D gene, V gene, CDR3 DNA, CDR3 protein. The D gene is left open where the match is weak. Part of the rows lack a size; the others show once, few, many or a class for expanded clones.

NA	TRBJ1-1	NA	TRBV6-1	TGTGCCAGCAGTGTGGAGGAGGGGTTGTACACTGAAGCTTTCTTT	CASSVEEGLYTEAFF
NA	TRBJ1-4	TRBD1	TRBV15	TGTGCCACCAGCGGCGACTGGACAGGGGACGAAAAACTGTTTTTT	CATSGDWTGDEKLFF
NA	TRBJ1-5	NA	TRBV28	TGTGCCAGCAGTCTAGCGAACAATCAGCCCCAGCATTTT	CASSLANNQPQHF
NA	TRBJ1-6	NA	TRBV27	TGTGCCAGCAGGACCGTCGCGTATAATTCACCCCTCCACTTT	CASRTVAYNSPLHF
NA	TRBJ2-1	NA	TRBV7-8	TGTGCCAGCAGCTCCGCGGGGAGCTCCTACAATGAGCAGTTCTTC	CASSSAGSSYNEQFF
NA	TRBJ2-3	NA	TRBV6-1	TGTGCCAGCAGTGAAGTAAGGGAACTGAGGGATACGCAGTATTTT	CASSEVRELRDTQYF
NA	TRBJ1-3	NA	TRBV27	TGTGCCAGCAGTTTATCAGGGGGGAGGGACACCATATATTTT	CASSLSGGRDTIYF
NA	TRBJ2-7	TRBD1	TRBV24-1	TGTGCCACCAGTGATCTCCGACAGGGTCGCTACGAGCAGTACTTC	CATSDLRQGRYEQYF
NA	TRBJ2-3	TRBD2	TRBV7-3	TGTGCCAGCCCAAAGACGGGGGGGCGGGACACAGATACGCAGTATTTT	CASPKTGGRDTDTQYF
NA	TRBJ2-7	TRBD1	TRBV29-1	TGCAGCGTCTACAGGGGAGATAACTACGAGCAGTACTTC	CSVYRGDNYEQYF
NA	TRBJ2-1	NA	TRBV13	TGTGCCAGCAGCTTAACCAGGAGCTCCTACAATGAGCAGTTCTTC	CASSLTRSSYNEQFF
NA	TRBJ2-5	TRBD2	TRBV19	TGTGCCAGTCAACCAATAGGCGAGGGACTAGCGGGAGTTGGGGAGACCCAGTACTTC	CASQPIGEGLAGVGETQYF
NA	TRBJ2-1	TRBD2	TRBV4-1	TGCGCCAGCAGACAAGGGGAAGGGGAGGGTATGAATGAGCAGTTCTTC	CASRQGEGEGMNEQFF
NA	TRBJ2-2	NA	TRBV7-9	TGTGCCAGCAGCAGGCGGACAGACGGGGAGCTGTTTTTT	CASSRRTDGELFF
NA	TRBJ2-7	TRBD2	TRBV20-1	TGCAGTGCCGGGGGACTAGCGGAGTACGAGCAGTACTTC	CSAGGLAEYEQYF
NA	TRBJ2-5	NA	TRBV7-2	TGTGCCAGCAGCTTTAGCGGACGAGCTGACGAGACCCAGTACTTC	CASSFSGRADETQYF
NA	TRBJ2-1	NA	TRBV24-1	TGTGCCACCAGTGACAGGGTCTACAATGAGCAGTTCTTC	CATSDRVYNEQFF
NA	TRBJ2-1	TRBD2	TRBV20-1	TGCAGTGCTAGGGGGGAAGCGGGAGGGTCCTACAATGAGCAGTTCTTC	CSARGEAGGSYNEQFF
few	TRBJ2-1	NA	TRBV2	TGTGCCAGCAGTGGGGGGGCCTACAATGAGCAGTTCTTC	CASSGGAYNEQFF
NA	TRBJ2-1	NA	TRBV15	TGTGCCACCAGCAGCTATAGGTCCGAGCAGTTCTTC	CATSSYRSEQFF